This T cell receptor (beta chain) was identified during a study of blood T cells in healthy people across ages. This CDR3 spans 16 amino acids. Germline CDR1 reads MNHNY; CDR2 reads SVGAGI (reference sequence). Deletions cut 2 bases from V and 1 base from J, with 15 bases between. The second PCR ran about 6 to 11 cycles with a sample-barcoded 5' primer and J-beta primers. MiXCR, run by TCRdb on the 5' RACE reads, gives a single entry per CDR3 protein. The data contain 1.5 million to 2 million distinct CDR3 sequences, less than 50% of them singletons. Sequencing input: blood. The V and J genes are TRBV6-6 and TRBJ2-7; D assignment may be TRBD1 or TRBD2 (5 bases each). The clonotype originates from a woman in her forties in good health. The CDR3 region is CASSYGGRTQSYEQYF. CDR3 nucleotides: TGTGCCAGCAGTTACGGGGGAAGGACGCAGTCCTACGAGCAGTACTTC.